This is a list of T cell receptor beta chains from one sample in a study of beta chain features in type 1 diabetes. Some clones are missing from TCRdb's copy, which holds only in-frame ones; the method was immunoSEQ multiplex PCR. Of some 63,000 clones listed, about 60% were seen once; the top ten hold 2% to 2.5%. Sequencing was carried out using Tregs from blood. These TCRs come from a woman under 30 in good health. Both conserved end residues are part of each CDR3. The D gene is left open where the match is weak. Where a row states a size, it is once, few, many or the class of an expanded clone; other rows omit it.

CDR3: CASSVTSGGPSYNEQFF; DNA: TGTGCCAGCAGCGTGACTAGCGGGGGCCCCTCCTACAATGAGCAGTTCTTC; D: TRBD2; size: -; V: TRBV9; J: TRBJ2-1
CDR3: CASSPGQGASGNTIYF; DNA: TGTGCCAGCTCACCAGGGCAGGGGGCCTCTGGAAACACCATATATTTT; D: TRBD1; size: -; V: TRBV18; J: TRBJ1-3
CDR3: CASSTYGTGRGEQYF; DNA: TGTGCCAGCAGCACATACGGGACAGGGAGAGGGGAGCAGTACTTC; D: TRBD1; size: few; V: TRBV7-2; J: TRBJ2-7
CDR3: CAISEGGDYGYTF; DNA: TGTGCCATCAGTGAGGGAGGGGACTATGGCTACACCTTC; D: -; size: -; V: TRBV10-3; J: TRBJ1-2
CDR3: CASSLRESGTGISYEQYF; DNA: TGCGCCAGCAGCCTCAGGGAATCCGGGACAGGGATCTCCTACGAGCAGTACTTC; D: TRBD1; size: -; V: TRBV5-1; J: TRBJ2-7
CDR3: CASSLGQGEAFF; DNA: TGTGCCAGCAGCCTGGGACAGGGGGAAGCTTTCTTT; D: TRBD1; size: medium-sized; V: TRBV16; J: TRBJ1-1
CDR3: CASSVGGLNSPLHF; DNA: TGTGCCAGCAGCGTAGGGGGCTTAAATTCACCCCTCCACTTT; D: TRBD1; size: -; V: TRBV2; J: TRBJ1-6
CDR3: CASSPAPGESQPQHF; DNA: TGTGCCAGCAGCCCGGCCCCAGGGGAAAGTCAGCCCCAGCATTTT; D: -; size: few; V: TRBV7-2; J: TRBJ1-5
CDR3: CASSAGTSGYNEQFF; DNA: TGTGCCAGCAGCGCCGGGACTAGCGGTTACAATGAGCAGTTCTTC; D: TRBD2; size: -; V: TRBV6-1; J: TRBJ2-1
CDR3: CASTLSGSTDTQYF; DNA: TGTGCCAGCACCCTCAGCGGGAGCACAGATACGCAGTATTTT; D: -; size: -; V: TRBV6-1; J: TRBJ2-3
CDR3: CASSGGLAGRREQFF; DNA: TGTGCCAGCAGCGGTGGACTAGCGGGACGGCGGGAGCAGTTCTTC; D: TRBD2; size: -; V: TRBV7-6; J: TRBJ2-1
CDR3: CASSRGGIGSYEQYF; DNA: TGTGCCAGTAGTCGGGGGGGGATTGGATCCTACGAGCAGTACTTC; D: TRBD2; size: once; V: TRBV19; J: TRBJ2-7
CDR3: CAISPTGGYGYTF; DNA: TGTGCCATCAGTCCTACAGGGGGGTATGGCTACACCTTC; D: TRBD1; size: -; V: TRBV10-3; J: TRBJ1-2
CDR3: CASGLGQGDGYTF; DNA: TGTGCTAGTGGACTTGGACAGGGAGATGGCTACACCTTC; D: TRBD1; size: -; V: TRBV12-5; J: TRBJ1-2
CDR3: CASRGGRGGYNEQFF; DNA: TGTGCCAGCAGGGGCGGTCGCGGGGGTTACAATGAGCAGTTCTTC; D: TRBD2; size: -; V: TRBV7-2; J: TRBJ2-1
CDR3: CASYPSGGGPNYGYTF; DNA: TGTGCCAGTTACCCTTCGGGAGGGGGACCTAACTATGGCTACACCTTC; D: -; size: -; V: TRBV6-6; J: TRBJ1-2
CDR3: CASSLGPDTQYF; DNA: TGTGCCAGCAGTCTGGGCCCGGATACGCAGTATTTT; D: -; size: -; V: TRBV2; J: TRBJ2-3
CDR3: CASSKDRGEAFF; DNA: TGTGCCAGCAGCAAAGACAGGGGTGAAGCTTTCTTT; D: TRBD1; size: -; V: TRBV9; J: TRBJ1-1
CDR3: CASSLRPGDQPQHF; DNA: TGTGCCAGCAGCTTAAGGCCCGGGGATCAGCCCCAGCATTTT; D: -; size: -; V: TRBV7-2; J: TRBJ1-5
CDR3: CASSLIRDSPLHF; DNA: TGTGCCAGCAGCCTAATAAGAGATTCACCCCTCCACTTT; D: -; size: -; V: TRBV7-2; J: TRBJ1-6
CDR3: CASSLTRTGAGNTIYF; DNA: TGTGCCAGCAGCCTCACGCGGACAGGGGCAGGAAACACCATATATTTT; D: TRBD1; size: few; V: TRBV9; J: TRBJ1-3
CDR3: CASSTGTSYGYTF; DNA: TGTGCCAGCAGTACCGGGACATCCTATGGCTACACCTTC; D: -; size: -; V: TRBV2; J: TRBJ1-2
CDR3: CAWTGAGLGAYEQYF; DNA: TGTGCCTGGACTGGAGCGGGGCTCGGAGCCTACGAGCAGTACTTC; D: TRBD2; size: -; V: TRBV30; J: TRBJ2-7
CDR3: CASSPMRDTEAFF; DNA: TGCGCCAGCAGCCCGATGAGGGATACTGAAGCTTTCTTT; D: -; size: -; V: TRBV5-1; J: TRBJ1-1
CDR3: CASSQAGTANTEAFF; DNA: TGCGCCAGCAGCCAAGCTGGGACAGCGAACACTGAAGCTTTCTTT; D: TRBD1; size: -; V: TRBV4-1; J: TRBJ1-1
CDR3: CASSLAPGDYEQYF; DNA: TGCGCCAGCAGCTTGGCCCCAGGGGACTACGAGCAGTACTTC; D: -; size: -; V: TRBV5-1; J: TRBJ2-7
CDR3: CASTVAGGPVDTQYF; DNA: TGCGCCAGCACTGTAGCGGGGGGGCCGGTAGATACGCAGTATTTT; D: TRBD2; size: -; V: TRBV5-1; J: TRBJ2-3
CDR3: CASSSPGEETQYF; DNA: TGCGCCAGCAGTTCTCCGGGGGAAGAGACCCAGTACTTC; D: -; size: few; V: TRBV5-1; J: TRBJ2-5
CDR3: CASSLEAAGGYTF; DNA: TGTGCCAGCAGCTTAGAGGCGGCCGGGGGCTACACCTTC; D: -; size: -; V: TRBV11-2; J: TRBJ1-2
CDR3: CASSFLAGVGDTQYF; DNA: TGTGCCAGCAGCTTCCTAGCGGGAGTAGGAGATACGCAGTATTTT; D: TRBD2; size: -; V: TRBV7-6; J: TRBJ2-3
CDR3: CASSLDNKQYF; DNA: TGCGCCAGCAGCTTGGACAACAAGCAGTACTTC; D: -; size: -; V: TRBV5-1; J: TRBJ2-7
CDR3: CASSELGAGGLTEAFF; DNA: TGTGCCAGCAGTGAATTAGGGGCAGGGGGCCTCACTGAAGCTTTCTTT; D: TRBD1; size: few; V: TRBV25-1; J: TRBJ1-1
CDR3: CASSFGQGGYEQYF; DNA: TGCGCCAGCAGCTTTGGACAGGGCGGCTACGAGCAGTACTTC; D: TRBD1; size: -; V: TRBV5-1; J: TRBJ2-7
CDR3: CASSEGPVSYEQYF; DNA: TGTGCCAGCAGTGAAGGTCCAGTATCCTACGAGCAGTACTTC; D: -; size: few; V: TRBV6-1; J: TRBJ2-7
CDR3: CASSPPTSLNTEAFF; DNA: TGTGCCAGCAGTCCACCGACATCACTCAACACTGAAGCTTTCTTT; D: -; size: -; V: TRBV25-1; J: TRBJ1-1
CDR3: CASSLGGIGSPLHF; DNA: TGTGCCAGCAGTCTTGGGGGGATCGGCTCACCCCTCCACTTT; D: -; size: once; V: TRBV28; J: TRBJ1-6
CDR3: CASGLAGQETQYF; DNA: TGTGCCAGCGGACTAGCGGGGCAAGAGACCCAGTACTTC; D: TRBD2; size: once; V: TRBV25-1; J: TRBJ2-5
CDR3: CASSLSEGFNNEQFF; DNA: TGTGCCAGCAGCTTAAGCGAGGGATTTAACAATGAGCAGTTCTTC; D: -; size: few; V: TRBV11-1; J: TRBJ2-1
CDR3: CASSYGTGVSTDTQYF; DNA: TGTGCCAGCAGTTACGGGACAGGGGTTAGCACAGATACGCAGTATTTT; D: TRBD1; size: -; V: TRBV6-6; J: TRBJ2-3
CDR3: CASSAGGTEAFF; DNA: TGCGCCAGCAGCGCGGGGGGCACTGAAGCTTTCTTT; D: -; size: -; V: TRBV10-2; J: TRBJ1-1
CDR3: CASSPGVLYEQYF; DNA: TGTGCCAGCAGCCCAGGGGTCCTCTACGAGCAGTACTTC; D: -; size: few; V: TRBV27; J: TRBJ2-7
CDR3: CASSSRDKSYEQYF; DNA: TGTGCCAGCAGCTCCCGGGACAAATCCTACGAGCAGTACTTC; D: -; size: few; V: TRBV7-2; J: TRBJ2-7
CDR3: CAWIPKLGLAGGGRRGTGELFF; DNA: TGTGCCTGGATTCCTAAATTAGGACTAGCGGGAGGGGGAAGAAGGGGGACCGGGGAGCTGTTTTTT; D: TRBD2; size: -; V: TRBV30; J: TRBJ2-2
CDR3: CASSVGLAGGWGEQFF; DNA: TGTGCCAGCAGCGTCGGACTAGCGGGAGGGTGGGGTGAGCAGTTCTTC; D: TRBD2; size: -; V: TRBV9; J: TRBJ2-1
CDR3: CASSLSGGETQYF; DNA: TGTGCCAGCAGCTTATCAGGGGGAGAGACCCAGTACTTC; D: TRBD1; size: -; V: TRBV7-2; J: TRBJ2-5
CDR3: CASIAGGLQFF; DNA: TGTGCCAGCATAGCGGGGGGGTTGCAGTTCTTC; D: TRBD2; size: -; V: TRBV6-1; J: TRBJ2-1